This T cell receptor beta chain was recovered during a study of graft-versus-host responses after intestinal transplantation. Findings and caveats of the study: GvH clones were identified in recipient marrow, with some first appearing in ileum or blood.

The table lists this clone with a few counts. Its antigen is not known. Using immunoSEQ multiplex PCR, the repertoire was profiled, and TCRdb retains in-frame clones only, with some absent. Of approximately 110,000 clones in the sample, over 85% were seen once. CDR3 length: 14 residues. V dropped 2 bases and J dropped 5 bases, with 12 bases sitting between them. CDR1 is SNHLY, CDR2 FYNNEI, per germline. The TCR sequence derives from a human donor who was the organ donor for an intestinal transplant. This specimen consisted of unstimulated CD4+ T cells sorted from spleen or lymph node cells, obtained before transplant. The V and J genes are TRBV2 and TRBJ1-2; D is possibly TRBD1 (6 bases). The CDR3 reads CASSELEGGYGYTF. The CDR3 DNA reads as TGTGCCAGCAGTGAACTCGAGGGGGGGTATGGCTACACCTTC.